The 19 T cell receptor beta chains below come from one sample, sequenced in a study of T cell responses to AZD1222 COVID-19 vaccine. Libraries were prepared by immunoSEQ multiplex PCR; TCRdb keeps only in-frame clonotypes and omits some of them. This sample has 85,000 to 100,000 clones, with approximately 90% found just once. The input for sequencing was peripheral blood, taken on day 0 of AZD1222 vaccination. The receptors were gathered from an adult in good health.

This CDR3 reads CSVESGVGTDTQYF. The DNA for the CDR3 is TGCAGCGTTGAGTCGGGAGTCGGCACAGATACGCAGTATTTT. V is TRBV29-1 and J is TRBJ2-3; D might be TRBD2 (6 bases). This CDR3 spans 14 amino acids. The germline V gene has CDR1 SQVTM and CDR2 ANQGSEA. The V and J ends lost 3 bases and 1 base respectively, with 11 bases between them.

In its sample, this clone was seen once. The chain combines TRBV5-1 with TRBJ1-3; D ambiguous. Germline V lookup: CDR1 SGHRS, CDR2 YFSETQ. The CDR3 is made up of 15 amino acids. V lost 0 bases, J lost 4 bases, and 11 bases lay in between. CDR3 sequence reads: CASSLDRATGNTIYF. In nucleotides, the CDR3 is TGCGCCAGCAGCTTGGATAGGGCTACGGGAAACACCATATATTTT.

In its sample, this clone was seen once. The chain carries TRBV10-2 and TRBJ1-4; D gene uncertain. CDR3 length: 13 amino acids. CDR1 and CDR2 (germline): WSHSY, SAAADI. Between the trimmed V and J ends, which lost 4 bases and 5 bases, there was a span of 8 bases. The CDR3 region is CASSGPENEKLFF. DNA for the CDR3: TGCGCCAGCAGTGGGCCAGAGAATGAAAAACTGTTTTTT.

The V and J genes are TRBV3-1 (or the pseudogene TRBV3-2) and TRBJ1-3; D gene ambiguous. Trimming stripped 0 bases from V and 4 bases from J, with 10 bases between. The CDR3 runs 15 residues. From germline, CDR1 is LGHDT and CDR2 YNNKEL (reference sequence). DNA for the CDR3: TGTGCCAGCAGCCAAGATCCGGGGTCAGGAAACACCATATATTTT. It specifies CASSQDPGSGNTIYF.

This chain connects TRBV28 to TRBJ1-6; D unresolved. Germline CDR1 reads MDHEN; CDR2 reads SYDVKM. This CDR3 has 12 amino acids. V was shortened by 6 bases and J by 10 bases, with 10 bases between the two germline ends. CDR3: CASSAVGSPLHF. For the CDR3, the DNA is TGTGCCAGCAGCGCCGTGGGGTCACCCCTCCACTTT.

The rearrangement links TRBV19 to TRBJ1-1, with a tentative D call TRBD1 (5 bases). Per germline, CDR1 LNHDA and CDR2 SQIVND (reference sequence). The length of the CDR3 is 15 residues. V gave up 5 bases and J gave up 4 bases, with 17 bases separating them. The CDR3 DNA reads TGTGCCAGTAGTCACCCGGGCCGCCAGGGCACTGAAGCTTTCTTT. Translating gives CASSHPGRQGTEAFF.

The gene calls are TRBV11-3 and TRBJ2-1, with TRBD1 identical over 7 bases. The CDR3 contains 15 residues. The germline CDR1 and CDR2 sequences are SGHNT and YENEEA. V shed 5 bases and J 5 bases; nucleotides not matched to a gene: 9. CDR3 DNA sequence: TGTGCCAGCAGCCCCCCCGACAGGGTCAACAATGAGCAGTTCTTC. It specifies CASSPPDRVNNEQFF. Combining the CDR3 with reference TRBV11-3 and TRBJ2-1 gives the whole variable domain EAGVVQSPRYKIIEKKQPVAFWCNPISGHNTLYWYLQNLGQGPELLIRYENEEAVDDSQLPKDRFSAERLKGVDSTLKIQPAELGDSAVYLCASSPPDRVNNEQFFGPGTRLTVL.

The rearrangement joins TRBV4-1 to TRBJ1-4; 9 bases match TRBD1. Germline-derived CDR1 and CDR2 are MGHRA and YSYEKL. The junction had 8 bases not matched to a gene; V was cut back by 8 bases and J by 7 bases. The CDR3 covers 14 residues. The CDR3 nucleotides read TGCGCCAGCCGAAGGAGACAGGGGGGTGAAAAACTGTTTTTT. The encoded protein is CASRRRQGGEKLFF.

The chain combines TRBV9 with TRBJ1-1; D not resolved. V was shortened by 2 bases and J by 1 base, with 3 bases between the two germline ends. The germline CDR1 and CDR2 sequences are SGDLS and YYNGEE. This CDR3 comprises 12 residues. CDR3 DNA sequence: TGTGCCAGCAGCGTCGAGAACACTGAAGCTTTCTTT. It codes for CASSVENTEAFF.

This sequence joins TRBV23-1 and TRBJ2-5; 7 nucleotides match TRBD1. TRBV23-1 falls under the ORF class, with uncertain function. With V trimmed by 6 bases and J by 2 bases, 6 bases remained unmatched. CDR3 length equals 14 residues. The CDR3 nucleotides read TGCGCCAGCAGCACGGACAGGTTTCAAGAGACCCAGTACTTC. Translating gives CASSTDRFQETQYF.

The chain couples TRBV14 to TRBJ1-1; TRBD1 is a possible D gene (5 bases). V shed 4 bases and J shed 14 bases, with 17 bases lying between them. The CDR3 extends over 12 amino acids. The V gene's germline CDR1 is SGHDN and CDR2 FVKESK. The CDR3 bases are TGTGCCAGCAGCCTGGTCAGGGCGCTCGTGTTCTTT. It yields the protein CASSLVRALVFF. Drawing the rest from reference TRBV14 and TRBJ1-1, the complete variable domain is EAGVTQFPSHSVIEKGQTVTLRCDPISGHDNLYWYRRVMGKEIKFLLHFVKESKQDESGMPNNRFLAERTGGTYSTLKVQPAELEDSGVYFCASSLVRALVFFGQGTRLTVV.

The V gene is TRBV4-2, the J gene TRBJ1-3; 9 bases align to TRBD1. CDR1 and CDR2 from the germline V gene are LGHNA and YNFKEQ. The CDR3 is 14 residues long. Trimming at V came to 2 bases and at J to 11 bases, leaving 7 bases not matched to a gene. The CDR3 is CASSQYSGTGSIYF. The CDR3 nucleotides are TGTGCCAGCAGCCAATACTCCGGGACAGGGTCCATATATTTT.

The V gene is TRBV4-1, the J gene TRBJ1-5, with TRBD1 identical over 7 bases. V was pared by 3 bases and J by 5 bases, with 7 bases of the junction left unmatched. CDR1 and CDR2 (germline): MGHRA, YSYEKL. This CDR3 has 15 amino acids. CDR3: CASSQGDSSYQPQHF. As DNA, the CDR3 is TGCGCCAGCAGCCAGGGGGACAGCTCCTATCAGCCCCAGCATTTT.

The chain has TRBV27 and TRBJ2-1; 10 nucleotides match TRBD2. The CDR3 runs 15 residues. Per germline, CDR1 MNHEY and CDR2 SMNVEV (reference sequence). Unmatched junction bases numbered 7, after V lost 4 bases and J lost 7 bases. Written as DNA, the CDR3 is TGTGCCAGCAGTTCAGCGGGAGGGTCTCGAAATGAGCAGTTCTTC. Translated, it gives CASSSAGGSRNEQFF.

This chain links TRBV6-1 with TRBJ1-6, with TRBD1 matching 11 bases. Germline values: CDR1 MNHNS, CDR2 SASEGT. V trimming: 4 bases; J trimming: 9 bases; junction bases outside the gene matches: 17. The CDR3 loop spans 19 amino acids. CDR3 DNA: TGTGCCAGCAGTGGGCCTATCGGGACAGGGGGAGTCGGGGGTTCACCCCTCCACTTT. It yields the protein CASSGPIGTGGVGGSPLHF.

The J gene is TRBJ1-6, the V gene TRBV7-2, with a weak D call TRBD1 (5 bases). Trimming took 3 bases from V and 7 from J, leaving 7 bases between them. CDR1 is SGHTA, CDR2 FQGNSA, per germline. The CDR3 consists of 13 residues. The CDR3 protein is CASSLGLNSPLHF. The CDR3 bases are TGTGCCAGCAGCTTGGGACTGAATTCACCCCTCCACTTT.

The rearrangement links TRBV4-2 to TRBJ1-2; TRBD1 matches 11 bases. From germline, CDR1 is LGHNA and CDR2 YNFKEQ. The CDR3 covers 18 residues. The trim removed 0 bases at V and 5 bases at J, leaving 11 bases unmatched. Here the CDR3 reads CASSQDILRDRGFYGYTF. The CDR3 coding sequence is TGTGCCAGCAGCCAAGACATATTGCGGGACAGGGGGTTTTATGGCTACACCTTC.

V is TRBV2 and J is TRBJ2-7, with a weak D call TRBD2 (5 bases). The CDR3 is made up of 12 amino acids. Germline V CDR1 and CDR2: SNHLY, FYNNEI. V shed 5 bases and J shed 7 bases, with 12 bases lying between them. As DNA, the CDR3 is TGTGCCAGCAGTCCGGGCCGGGGAGAGCAGTACTTC. It is translated as CASSPGRGEQYF. The full variable domain, in which reference TRBV2 and TRBJ2-7 provide the parts outside the CDR3, is EPEVTQTPSHQVTQMGQEVILRCVPISNHLYFYWYRQILGQKVEFLVSFYNNEISEKSEIFDDQFSVERPDGSNFTLKIRSTKLEDSAMYFCASSPGRGEQYFGPGTRLTVT.

The chain couples TRBV5-4 to TRBJ2-2; 7 bases are shared with TRBD2. The CDR3 extends over 17 amino acids. Trimming removed 4 bases from V and 7 bases from J; junction bases left unmatched: 16. Germline V gene sequence: CDR1 SGHNT, CDR2 YYREEE (reference sequence). The DNA for the CDR3 is TGTGCCAGCAGCCCCCCCCGAGGCGGGAGAAGAAGCGGGGAGCTGTTTTTT. This codes for CASSPPRGGRRSGELFF.